The 9 T cell receptor beta chains reported below all come from one sample, sequenced in a study of lymphopenia after photon versus proton radiotherapy. Produced via immunoSEQ multiplex PCR; TCRdb's table is partial and in-frame only. The sample holds tens of thousands of clones, more than 70% seen once. The sample in question was peripheral blood, obtained from a patient treated with proton-based radiotherapy. These receptor sequences come from a man between 60 and 75 years old with pancreatic cancer.

A remark on this clone: Within the sample, other DNA sequences also encode this same CDR3. The V gene is TRBV6-6, the J gene TRBJ2-1; TRBD2 is a possible D gene (5 bases). Germline CDR1 MNHNY, CDR2 SVGAGI (reference sequence). The CDR3 has 11 residues. The V end lost 6 bases, the J end lost 7 bases, and 7 bases lay between the germline ends. CDR3 DNA sequence: TGTGCCAGCAGAGTAGCGAATGAGCAGTTCTTC. As protein: CASRVANEQFF.

V usage is TRBV13 and J usage is TRBJ2-3, with 7 bases identical to TRBD1. Germline assignment: CDR1 PRHDT and CDR2 FYEKMQ (reference sequence). V lost 5 bases, J lost 1 base, and 3 bases stayed unmatched. CDR3 length equals 14 residues. The CDR3 is CASSLGQGTDTQYF. The CDR3 bases are TGTGCCAGCAGCCTTGGACAGGGCACAGATACGCAGTATTTT.

This chain links TRBV9 with TRBJ2-1; 8 bases align to TRBD2. CDR1 is SGDLS and CDR2 is YYNGEE in the germline V gene. The CDR3 loop spans 14 amino acids. The ends lost 2 bases at V and 6 bases at J; junction bases unmatched: 4. The CDR3 loop is CASSVRAGANEQFF. For the CDR3, the DNA is TGTGCCAGCAGCGTGCGAGCGGGAGCCAATGAGCAGTTCTTC.

The chain joins TRBV6-5 to TRBJ2-7; 7 positions match TRBD1. The CDR3 contains 16 residues. CDR1 and CDR2 from the germline V gene are MNHEY and SVGAGI. J lost 4 bases, V lost 4 bases, and 13 bases had no gene match. The CDR3 region is CASSCTGVSCSYEQYF. In nucleotides, the CDR3 is TGTGCCAGCAGTTGCACAGGGGTAAGCTGCTCGTACGAGCAGTACTTC.

The CDR3 protein is CASSGGTSGETQYF. The DNA of the CDR3 is TGTGCCAGCAGCGGGGGGACTAGCGGGGAGACCCAGTACTTC. The chain employs TRBV9 and TRBJ2-5; TRBD2 matches at 12 bases. V gave up 3 bases and J gave up 5 bases; unmatched junction bases: 2. The germline gives CDR1 SGDLS, CDR2 YYNGEE. The CDR3 extends over 14 amino acids.

This rearrangement joins TRBV7-9 to TRBJ2-7; D remains ambiguous. Germline V gene sequence: CDR1 SEHNR, CDR2 FQNEAQ (reference sequence). The V gene lost 2 bases and the J gene lost 0 bases, with 11 bases spanning the gap. The CDR3 is 15 amino acids. Here the CDR3 DNA reads TGTGCCAGCAGCTTAATGAGTGCGAGCTCCTACGAGCAGTACTTC. This sequence encodes CASSLMSASSYEQYF.

The DNA of the CDR3 is TGTGCCAGCAGTTTAGTGCCGGGATCCTACGAGCAGTACTTC. It codes for CASSLVPGSYEQYF. The rearrangement joins TRBV28 to TRBJ2-7, with a possible D match to TRBD2 (5 bases). Deletions cut 2 bases from V and 1 base from J, with 9 bases between. The CDR3 totals 14 residues. Germline V gives CDR1 MDHEN, CDR2 SYDVKM.

In this sample, this clone turned up a few times. The rearrangement joins TRBV19 to TRBJ2-2, with D maybe TRBD2 (7 bases). V lost 9 bases and J lost 3, with 17 bases in between. Germline V gene data show CDR1 as LNHDA and CDR2 as SQIVND (reference sequence). This CDR3 comprises 15 residues. For the CDR3, the DNA is TGTGCCAGCAGTTTCTTAGGGGGGGACACCGGGGAGCTGTTTTTT. Amino acids: CASSFLGGDTGELFF.

V usage is TRBV28 and J usage is TRBJ1-2; D gene ambiguous. Per the germline V gene, CDR1 is MDHEN and CDR2 is SYDVKM. The germline V and J ends were trimmed by 6 bases and 6 bases, with 23 bases remaining between them. The CDR3 runs 16 residues. The chain's CDR3 is CASSLTVPRRRNGYTF. CDR3 DNA sequence: TGTGCCAGCAGCTTAACAGTCCCGAGAAGGAGGAATGGCTACACCTTC.